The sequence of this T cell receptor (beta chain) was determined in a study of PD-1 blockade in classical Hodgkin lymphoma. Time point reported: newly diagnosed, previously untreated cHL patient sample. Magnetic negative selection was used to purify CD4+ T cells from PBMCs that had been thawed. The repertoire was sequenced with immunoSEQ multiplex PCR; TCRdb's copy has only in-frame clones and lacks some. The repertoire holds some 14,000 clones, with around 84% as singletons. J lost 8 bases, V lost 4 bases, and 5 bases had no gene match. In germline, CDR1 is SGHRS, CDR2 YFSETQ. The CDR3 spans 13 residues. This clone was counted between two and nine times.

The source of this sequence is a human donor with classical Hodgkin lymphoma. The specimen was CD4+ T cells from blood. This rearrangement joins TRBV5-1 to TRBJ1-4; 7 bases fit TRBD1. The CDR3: CASSPGTDEKLFF. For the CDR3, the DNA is TGCGCCAGCAGCCCGGGGACAGACGAAAAACTGTTTTTT. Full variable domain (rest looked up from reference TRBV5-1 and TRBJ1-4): KAGVTQTPRYLIKTRGQQVTLSCSPISGHRSVSWYQQTPGQGLQFLFEYFSETQRNKGNFPGRFSGRQFSNSRSEMNVSTLELGDSALYLCASSPGTDEKLFFGSGTQLSVL.